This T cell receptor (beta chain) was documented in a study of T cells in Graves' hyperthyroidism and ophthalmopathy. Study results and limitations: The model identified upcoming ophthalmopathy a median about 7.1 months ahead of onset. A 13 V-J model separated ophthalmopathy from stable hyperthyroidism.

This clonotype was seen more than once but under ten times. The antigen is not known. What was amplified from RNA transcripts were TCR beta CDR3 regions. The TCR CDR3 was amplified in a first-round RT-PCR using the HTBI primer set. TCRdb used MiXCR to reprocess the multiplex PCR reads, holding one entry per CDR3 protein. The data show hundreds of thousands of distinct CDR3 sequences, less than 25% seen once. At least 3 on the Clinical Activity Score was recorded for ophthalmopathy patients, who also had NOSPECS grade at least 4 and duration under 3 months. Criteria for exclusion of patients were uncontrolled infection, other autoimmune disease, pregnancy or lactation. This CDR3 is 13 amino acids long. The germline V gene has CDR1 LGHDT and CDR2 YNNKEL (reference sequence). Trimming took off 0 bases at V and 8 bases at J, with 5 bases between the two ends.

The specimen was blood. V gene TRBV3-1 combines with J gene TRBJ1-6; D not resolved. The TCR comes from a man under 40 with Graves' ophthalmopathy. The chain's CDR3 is CASSQERDSPLHF. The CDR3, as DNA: TGTGCCAGCAGCCAAGAGAGGGATTCACCCCTCCACTTT.